A selection of T cell receptor beta chains follows, all from one sample in a study of a mutant IDH1 vaccine in newly diagnosed glioma. Antigens of these TCRs are unknown. Sequenced by immunoSEQ multiplex PCR; TCRdb stores in-frame clones only, minus some. The profile covers tens of thousands of clones, with roughly four fifths appearing a single time and 4% to 5.5% taken by the ten largest. The sequenced sample was PBMCs, obtained from a glioma patient whose treatment included an IDH1 peptide vaccine. The receptors stem from a man in his forties with glioma. CDR3s include the opening cysteine and the closing phenylalanine or tryptophan. The D gene is left open where the match is weak. Size is stated for part of the rows, as once, few or many counts, or as a class when the clone is expanded.

>-|TRBD1|TRBV2|TRBJ2-1
CASRTGTGLAEQFF
TGTGCCAGCAGGACCGGGACAGGGTTGGCTGAGCAGTTCTTC
>-|TRBD1|TRBV19|TRBJ2-2
CASRVDRLNTGELFF
TGTGCCAGTAGGGTGGACAGGTTGAACACCGGGGAGCTGTTTTTT
>-|-|TRBV6-4|TRBJ1-5
CASSDLQGNWSNQPQHF
TGTGCCAGCAGTGACCTCCAGGGCAATTGGAGCAATCAGCCCCAGCATTTT
>-|-|TRBV30|TRBJ2-3
CAWSVYRRTDTQYF
TGTGCCTGGAGTGTTTACAGGCGCACAGATACGCAGTATTTT
>-|-|TRBV7-2|TRBJ1-2
CASSLDRPGYTF
TGTGCCAGCAGCCTCGACAGGCCCGGCTACACCTTC
>-|-|TRBV7-2|TRBJ1-2
CASSFGTLQANYGYTF
TGTGCCAGCAGCTTCGGGACGTTGCAAGCTAACTATGGCTACACCTTC
>-|-|TRBV6-5|TRBJ2-1
CASGGAVYNEQFF
TGTGCCAGCGGGGGGGCGGTCTACAATGAGCAGTTCTTC
>-|-|TRBV5-6|TRBJ1-1
CASSSTPQGGTEAFF
TGTGCCAGCAGCTCGACCCCACAGGGTGGGACTGAAGCTTTCTTT
>-|TRBD2|TRBV19|TRBJ2-7
CASSEGLAGLEQYF
TGTGCCAGTAGTGAAGGACTAGCGGGATTGGAGCAGTACTTC
>-|TRBD1|TRBV5-1|TRBJ2-5
CASSLSTGGFETQYF
TGCGCCAGCAGCTTAAGTACAGGGGGCTTCGAGACCCAGTACTTC
>-|TRBD1|TRBV2|TRBJ1-2
CASKRVRRGPQALNYGYTF
TGTGCCAGCAAGCGAGTGAGGAGGGGGCCGCAGGCCCTTAACTATGGCTACACCTTC
>-|TRBD1|TRBV7-9|TRBJ1-1
CASSTDRGRNTEAFF
TGTGCCAGCAGCACCGACAGGGGAAGGAACACTGAAGCTTTCTTT
>-|TRBD2|TRBV18|TRBJ2-1
CASSPASGEQFF
TGTGCCAGCTCACCAGCTAGCGGGGAGCAGTTCTTC
>once|TRBD2|TRBV9|TRBJ2-5
CASALAGGMGETQYF
TGTGCCAGCGCACTAGCGGGAGGGATGGGAGAGACCCAGTACTTC
>-|-|TRBV27|TRBJ2-2
CASSLEGAGELFF
TGTGCCAGCAGTTTAGAGGGTGCCGGGGAGCTGTTTTTT
>-|TRBD2|TRBV7-2|TRBJ2-7
CASSPTSGSYEQYF
TGTGCCAGCAGCCCGACTAGCGGGAGCTACGAGCAGTACTTC
>-|-|TRBV5-1|TRBJ1-1
CASSLEEGGRTEAFF
TGCGCCAGCAGCTTGGAAGAAGGGGGAAGGACTGAAGCTTTCTTT